This TCR beta chain emerged from a study of T cells in Graves' hyperthyroidism and ophthalmopathy. CDR1 SGHRS and CDR2 YFSETQ come from the germline V gene. With 0 bases removed from V and 4 bases from J, the gap between germline ends came to 10 bases. The CDR3 totals 15 residues. This clonotype was seen many times. RNA transcripts yielded amplified TCR beta CDR3 regions. HTBI primers were the set used in a first-round RT-PCR of the TCR CDR3. TCRdb independently ran MiXCR on the multiplex PCR reads; one entry per CDR3 protein. The sample lists approximately 400,000 distinct CDR3 sequences, approximately 19% occurring once.

The chain has TRBV5-1 and TRBJ2-2; D may be TRBD1 or TRBD2 (6 bases each). Specimen: blood. The TCR comes from a young woman with Graves' hyperthyroidism. DNA for the CDR3: TGCGCCAGCAGCTTGGGGGGGGCGACCACCGGGGAGCTGTTTTTT. It yields the protein CASSLGGATTGELFF.